Listed below are T cell receptor beta chains from one sample, sequenced in a study of CD8+ T cells in alopecia areata. Assay used: immunoSEQ multiplex PCR; TCRdb lists only in-frame clones, some missing. The data show 130,000 to 150,000 clones, less than 65% seen once. What was sequenced was CD8+ T cells sorted from blood. The receptors shown here come from a human donor in good health. The CDR3 runs from the conserved cysteine through the conserved F or W. The D gene is left open where the match is weak. For some rows the clone size is stated as once, few or many, or as a class when expanded; others skip it.

j_gene	v_gene	d_gene	len	abundance	CDR3nt	CDR3aa
TRBJ2-7	TRBV2	-	12	-	TGTGCCACCACCGTCGGAGGGAGCGAGCAGTACTTC	CATTVGGSEQYF
TRBJ2-1	TRBV4-1	-	14	once	TGCGCCAGCAGCCAAGAAGCCTCCGGGGATGAGCAGTTCTTC	CASSQEASGDEQFF
TRBJ2-7	TRBV29-1	TRBD1	12	few	TGCAGCGTTGAAACAGGGGCGCACGAGCAGTACTTC	CSVETGAHEQYF
TRBJ2-6	TRBV29-1	-	18	few	TGCAGCGTTGAAGAGCTGCCAGGGCTCGTCTCTGGGGCCAACGTCCTGACTTTC	CSVEELPGLVSGANVLTF
TRBJ2-1	TRBV27	-	14	-	TGTGCCAGCACCCCTCAGAGCGGTTGGGATGAGCAGTTCTTC	CASTPQSGWDEQFF
TRBJ2-6	TRBV7-9	-	16	-	TGTGCCAGCAGCTTCTTCCTAGCGCGTGGGGCCAACGTCCTGACTTTC	CASSFFLARGANVLTF
TRBJ2-1	TRBV2	TRBD2	13	-	TGTGCCACATCTAGCGGCAATTGGAATGAGCAGTTCTTC	CATSSGNWNEQFF
TRBJ2-1	TRBV13	TRBD2	15	-	TGTGCCACCCTATTCTTAGCGGGAGGGACGGATGAGCAGTTCTTC	CATLFLAGGTDEQFF
TRBJ2-5	TRBV27	-	13	-	TGTGCCAGCAGCCAAGGACTCCAAGAGACCCAGTACTTC	CASSQGLQETQYF
TRBJ2-3	TRBV28	TRBD2	12	-	TGTGCCAGCAATCCGGGAGGGAATACGCAGTATTTT	CASNPGGNTQYF
TRBJ2-2	TRBV6-5	-	12	once	TGTGCCAGCACCCCCCACACCGGGGAGCTGTTTTTT	CASTPHTGELFF
TRBJ2-5	TRBV7-6	-	13	once	TGTGCCAGCAGCCCCAGGCGGGAAGAGACCCAGTACTTC	CASSPRREETQYF
TRBJ2-5	TRBV27	-	12	-	TGTGCCAGCAGCCGGAACGCCGAGACCCAGTACTTC	CASSRNAETQYF
TRBJ1-2	TRBV29-1	-	17	-	TGCAGCTGTTATAGTTCCAGGGTACCAGGTGCTAACTATGGCTACACCTTC	CSCYSSRVPGANYGYTF
TRBJ2-7	TRBV2	-	14	-	TGTGCCAGCACTCACACCGACAGCTACTACGAGCAGTACTTC	CASTHTDSYYEQYF
TRBJ1-2	TRBV28	-	13	few	TGTGCCAGCAGTTTTAACTTAAACTATGGCTACACCTTC	CASSFNLNYGYTF
TRBJ2-5	TRBV9	-	14	-	TGTGCCAGCAGTGCCAATGGGATGGAAGAGACCCAGTACTTC	CASSANGMEETQYF
TRBJ1-1	TRBV29-1	-	13	-	TGCAGCGTTGTTGTCGGACCCCTAGCTGAAGCTTTCTTT	CSVVVGPLAEAFF
TRBJ1-5	TRBV10-3	-	15	-	TGTGCCATCAGTGACCCCACAGGTTCCAATCAGCCCCAGCATTTT	CAISDPTGSNQPQHF
TRBJ2-7	TRBV7-9	TRBD1	14	-	TGTGCCAGCAGTCCTGGGACAGGGCTCTACGAGCAGTACTTC	CASSPGTGLYEQYF
TRBJ2-1	TRBV5-1	-	12	-	TGCGCCAGCAGAGGTGACTCCAATGAGCAGTTCTTC	CASRGDSNEQFF
TRBJ2-1	TRBV7-2	TRBD1	12	-	TGTGCCGGGGACAGGGAAAGCAATGAGCAGTTCTTC	CAGDRESNEQFF
TRBJ2-7	TRBV10-2	-	13	few	TGCGCCAGCAGGGAAAGGACAGATTACGAGCAGTACTTC	CASRERTDYEQYF
TRBJ2-5	TRBV25-1	-	13	once	TGTGCCAGCAGTGAGTCTCACCAAGAGACCCAGTACTTC	CASSESHQETQYF
TRBJ2-1	TRBV6-5	-	15	-	TGTGCCAGCAGCGTTTTAGCTGGCCCCTACAATGAGCAGTTCTTC	CASSVLAGPYNEQFF
TRBJ1-1	TRBV7-9	TRBD1	13	few	TGTGCCACCAGGGGACAGGTTGACACTGAAGCTTTCTTT	CATRGQVDTEAFF
TRBJ1-4	TRBV21-1	-	17	-	TGTGCCAGCAGCAAAGGCCTCGGCGGACGCCAAAGGGGGGAACTGTTTTTT	CASSKGLGGRQRGELFF
TRBJ1-5	TRBV7-2	-	12	-	TGTGCCAGCAGCTTAGGAGAAGTGCCCCAGCATTTT	CASSLGEVPQHF
TRBJ2-7	TRBV6-5	-	14	-	TGTGCCAGCAGTCCCAGCGGCAGCTCCTACGAGCAGTACTTC	CASSPSGSSYEQYF
TRBJ2-7	TRBV2	TRBD1	15	-	TGTGCCAGCAGTGCGAGGACAGGGGCCTATTTCGAGCAGTACTTC	CASSARTGAYFEQYF
TRBJ2-1	TRBV25-1	TRBD2	16	-	TGTGCCAGCAGTGAAATGGCTAGCGGGGGTTACAATGAGCAGTTCTTC	CASSEMASGGYNEQFF
TRBJ2-2	TRBV29-1	-	13	few	TGCAGCGTCGGCACAGCGAACACCGGGGAGCTGTTTTTT	CSVGTANTGELFF
TRBJ1-5	TRBV19	-	16	few	TGTGCCAGTAGTATAGATCCAGGAATTAGCAATCAGCCCCAGCATTTT	CASSIDPGISNQPQHF
TRBJ2-7	TRBV29-1	TRBD2	15	few	TGCAGCGCCGGACTAGCGGGAGATGCTGGTAACGAGCAGTACTTC	CSAGLAGDAGNEQYF
TRBJ2-2	TRBV19	TRBD2	14	-	TGTGCCAGTAGTATGACTAGCGTCACCGGGGAGCTGTTTTTT	CASSMTSVTGELFF
TRBJ2-3	TRBV28	-	12	few	TGTGCCAGCACCGACTGGGGAGATACGCAGTATTTT	CASTDWGDTQYF
TRBJ2-1	TRBV29-1	-	13	-	TGCAGCGTTGATGTGAAGTCCTACAATGAGCAGTTCTTC	CSVDVKSYNEQFF
TRBJ2-2	TRBV29-1	-	13	-	TGCAGCGTTGGGGACGAGAACACCGGGGAGCTGTTTTTT	CSVGDENTGELFF
TRBJ2-7	TRBV7-8	TRBD2	16	-	TGTGCCAGCAGCTTAGGACCGGGACTAGCGGCCTACGAGCAGTACTTC	CASSLGPGLAAYEQYF
TRBJ2-3	TRBV5-4	-	12	-	TGTGCCAGCAGCTTGTACTGGGATACGCAGTATTTT	CASSLYWDTQYF
TRBJ2-3	TRBV13	-	12	-	TGTGCCAGCAGCTTAGGTGGAGATACGCAGTATTTT	CASSLGGDTQYF
TRBJ2-7	TRBV29-1	-	12	-	TGCAGCGTTGCGTACGGGTCAAAGGAGCAGTACTTC	CSVAYGSKEQYF
TRBJ1-5	TRBV29-1	TRBD1	14	-	TGCAGCGTTGATACAGGGGAGGGGAATCAGCCCCAGCATTTT	CSVDTGEGNQPQHF
TRBJ2-7	TRBV10-3	-	16	-	TGTGCCATCAGTGAGCTCAGGGTCGGTGGCTCCTACGAGCAGTACTTC	CAISELRVGGSYEQYF
TRBJ2-7	TRBV7-9	TRBD2	15	-	TGTGCCAGCAGCTTTGGCGGGAGGTACTCCTACGAGCAGTACTTC	CASSFGGRYSYEQYF
TRBJ2-1	TRBV4-1	-	13	few	TGCGCCAGCAGCCAAGGGACCAACAATGAGCAGTTCTTC	CASSQGTNNEQFF
TRBJ2-7	TRBV5-6	-	12	-	TGTGCCAGCAGCTCCGTGGGCTACGAGCAGTACTTC	CASSSVGYEQYF
TRBJ2-1	TRBV27	-	13	-	TGTGCCAGCAGTGTGGACGTGGACAATGAGCAGTTCTTC	CASSVDVDNEQFF